Shown below are 18 T cell receptor beta chains from a single sample sequenced in a study of cytomegalovirus exposure and HLA in healthy donors. TCRdb's table, derived via immunoSEQ multiplex PCR, lists solely in-frame clones and lacks some. The table includes about 73,000 clones, around nine tenths detected once. Sequences were obtained from PBMCs. The receptor set was obtained from a woman between 18 and 29 years old in good health and CMV-seropositive.

The rearrangement uses TRBV19 and TRBJ2-6, with D tentatively TRBD2 (6 bases). The CDR3 length is 18 residues. V was cut by 3 bases and J by 0 bases, with 15 bases left in between. In germline, CDR1 is LNHDA, CDR2 SQIVND (reference sequence). The DNA of the CDR3 is TGTGCCAGTAGTATCACGGGACCCGGGGGCTCTGGGGCCAACGTCCTGACTTTC. Protein: CASSITGPGGSGANVLTF.

The chain combines TRBV11-2 with TRBJ2-4; 7 bases line up with TRBD1. The CDR3 spans 16 residues. V shed 4 bases and J 0 bases; nucleotides not matched to a gene: 6. The V gene's germline CDR1 is SGHAT and CDR2 FQNNGV. CDR3 protein: CASSSVGQLAKNIQYF. In DNA, the CDR3 is TGTGCCAGCAGCTCCGTGGGACAGTTAGCCAAAAACATTCAGTACTTC.

This sequence joins TRBV6-6 and TRBJ2-5; D is undetermined. The V gene lost 5 bases and the J gene lost 5 bases, with 15 bases spanning the gap. Germline V gives CDR1 MNHNY, CDR2 SVGAGI (reference sequence). This CDR3 is built from 14 residues. CDR3 nucleotides: TGTGCCAGCAGTCTCACCGAGGAAACGGAGACCCAGTACTTC. Its protein product is CASSLTEETETQYF.

This CDR3 reads CASSFPSGQNTGELFF. The CDR3 coding sequence is TGTGCCAGCAGTTTCCCTAGCGGGCAGAACACCGGGGAGCTGTTTTTT. The V gene is TRBV27, the J gene TRBJ2-2; 8 nucleotides align to TRBD2. The germline gives CDR1 MNHEY, CDR2 SMNVEV (reference sequence). V lost 3 bases to trimming and J lost 1 base; unmatched junction nucleotides: 4. CDR3 length equals 16 residues.

The V call is TRBV4-2, the J call TRBJ2-1; 8 nucleotides match TRBD2. Unmatched junction bases numbered 6, after V lost 0 bases and J lost 8 bases. Germline-derived CDR1 and CDR2 are LGHNA and YNFKEQ. CDR3 length: 15 residues. The CDR3 reads CASSQDGTSTDEQFF. The DNA of the CDR3 is TGTGCCAGCAGCCAAGATGGGACTAGTACCGATGAGCAGTTCTTC.

This clone appeared a single time. The genes are TRBV4-1 and TRBJ2-1; 8 bases map to TRBD1. The CDR3 totals 17 residues. J gave up 4 bases and V 1 base, and 9 bases lay outside the gene matches. Per the germline V gene, CDR1 is MGHRA and CDR2 is YSYEKL. The CDR3 DNA reads as TGCGCCAGCAGCCAAGTCGAGACAGGGGTAAAATACAATGAGCAGTTCTTC. This translates into CASSQVETGVKYNEQFF.

As regards this clone: One end of the junction varies from germline; a read error may be responsible. The J gene is TRBJ1-2, the V gene TRBV28; TRBD1 matches 8 bases. The CDR3 runs to 11 residues. Germline V gives CDR1 MDHEN, CDR2 SYDVKM. DNA of the CDR3: TGTGCCAGCAGGCTCCAGGGGGCGGTGGCCTTC. This codes for CASRLQGAVAF.

In this sample, this clone turned up a few times. V is TRBV7-8 and J is TRBJ2-7, with D possibly being TRBD2 (5 bases). V was shortened by 2 bases and J by 3 bases, with 8 bases between the two germline ends. In germline, CDR1 is SGHVS, CDR2 FQNEAQ. The CDR3 totals 13 residues. The CDR3 here is CASSLPADYEQYF. DNA for the CDR3: TGTGCCAGCAGCTTACCAGCGGACTACGAGCAGTACTTC.

This sequence joins TRBV6-4 and TRBJ2-1, with 8 bases fitting TRBD2. The germline V gene encodes CDR1 MRHNA and CDR2 SNTAGT. The V segment lost 2 bases and the J segment 6 bases; nucleotides outside the gene matches: 6. The CDR3 loop spans 15 amino acids. The CDR3 loop reads CASSDRAGASNEQFF. The CDR3 DNA follows: TGTGCCAGCAGTGACAGAGCGGGGGCCAGCAATGAGCAGTTCTTC.

The chain couples TRBV5-6 to TRBJ2-1; D is undetermined. The V gene's germline CDR1 is SGHDT and CDR2 YYEEEE. V was cut by 0 bases and J by 8 bases, with 6 bases left in between. This CDR3 contains 12 residues. The CDR3 nucleotides are TGTGCCAGCAGCTTGGTCTCGGATGAGCAGTTCTTC. It yields the protein CASSLVSDEQFF.

J is TRBJ1-2 and V is TRBV29-1, with D tentatively TRBD1 (5 bases). Germline CDR1 is SQVTM and CDR2 is ANQGSEA. The CDR3 runs 10 residues. Trimming shortened V by 5 bases and J by 8 bases, and 9 bases separated the two germline ends. DNA of the CDR3: TGCAGCGTTCAGGGTGGAGGCTACACCTTC. Translation: CSVQGGGYTF.

The CDR3 is CASSPQGIDTGELFF. CDR3 bases: TGCGCCAGCAGCCCACAGGGAATTGACACCGGGGAGCTGTTTTTT. V gene TRBV5-1 combines with J gene TRBJ2-2; a weak D match, TRBD1 (6 bases). The CDR3 contains 15 residues. V was shortened by 4 bases and J by 3 bases, with 13 bases between the two germline ends. In germline, CDR1 is SGHRS, CDR2 YFSETQ.

The V call is TRBV5-1, the J call TRBJ2-1, with D unresolved. V was cut by 4 bases and J by 0 bases, with 5 bases left in between. This CDR3 spans 13 amino acids. Germline CDR1 and CDR2: SGHRS and YFSETQ. DNA of the CDR3: TGCGCCAGCAGCCCTAGCTCCTACAATGAGCAGTTCTTC. The encoded protein is CASSPSSYNEQFF.

This chain connects TRBV11-2 to TRBJ2-1; 7 bases match TRBD2. Germline assignment: CDR1 SGHAT and CDR2 FQNNGV. The CDR3 sequence is 17 residues long. V was clipped by 5 bases and J by 4 bases; unmatched bases: 14. The CDR3 loop reads CASSPRSRLAGYNEQFF. The CDR3 DNA reads TGTGCCAGCAGCCCACGATCTCGACTAGCAGGGTACAATGAGCAGTTCTTC.

This chain joins TRBV28 and TRBJ1-3; TRBD1 might be the D (6 bases). The CDR3 loop spans 18 amino acids. Germline CDR1 reads MDHEN; CDR2 reads SYDVKM. The V and J ends lost 6 bases and 1 base respectively, with 22 bases between them. CDR3 in DNA: TGTGCCAGCAGGATGGCCGGGACACCTAAAGATTCTGGAAACACCATATATTTT. Amino acids: CASRMAGTPKDSGNTIYF.

The chain uses TRBV2 and TRBJ2-7; TRBD1 matches at 10 bases. This CDR3 has 13 amino acids. CDR1 is SNHLY and CDR2 is FYNNEI in the germline V gene. Unmatched junction bases numbered 3, after V lost 7 bases and J lost 3 bases. The CDR3 DNA sequence: TGTGCCAGCAACCGGGACAGGGGCTACGAGCAGTACTTC. It is translated as CASNRDRGYEQYF.

The rearrangement uses TRBV15 and TRBJ2-7; a weak D match, TRBD1 (6 bases). Germline-derived CDR1 and CDR2 are LNHNV and YYDKDF (reference sequence). V was clipped by 3 bases and J by 7 bases, with 22 bases between them. This CDR3 contains 16 residues. This CDR3 is CATSRGRTAPLREQYF. The CDR3 DNA is TGTGCCACCAGCAGGGGAAGGACAGCCCCACTGCGGGAGCAGTACTTC.

V is TRBV19 and J is TRBJ2-2; 7 positions match TRBD1. In germline, CDR1 is LNHDA, CDR2 SQIVND (reference sequence). V shed 1 base and J 4 bases; nucleotides not matched to a gene: 0. The CDR3 runs to 14 residues. The CDR3 here is CASSIGTGTGELFF. The CDR3 nucleotides are TGTGCCAGTAGTATAGGGACAGGCACCGGGGAGCTGTTTTTT.